Each of the 20 T cell receptor beta chains below was sequenced from the same sample in a study of T-cell reconstitution after alpha-beta-depleted transplantation in children. Unique molecular identifiers were incorporated during preparation of the TCRbeta library. From the PCR reads, TCRdb called clonotypes with MiXCR, one entry per CDR3 protein. The sample includes approximately 270,000 distinct CDR3 sequences, more than 20% of them seen just once. The source material was PBMCs, mostly from graft donor cells, sampled 360 days after TCRalphabeta/CD19-depleted stem cell transplant. These TCRs come from a female patient aged 2-9 years who had a stem cell transplant for congenital amegakaryocytic thrombocytopenia, so the T cells may come from the graft donor.

This clonotype turned up a few times. The chain recombines TRBV4-1 with TRBJ2-7; D is perhaps TRBD2 (5 bases). Germline CDR1 is MGHRA and CDR2 is YSYEKL. The V end lost 3 bases, the J end lost 4 bases, and 22 bases lay between the germline ends. This CDR3 spans 17 amino acids. DNA of the CDR3: TGCGCCAGCAGCCAGGACTCCCGGGCCTACGTCCCTTACGAGCAGTACTTC. It codes for CASSQDSRAYVPYEQYF.

Written as DNA, the CDR3 is TGTGCCAGTAGCGTTTACAGGGGTCTGACCGGGGAGCTGTTTTTT. Amino acids: CASSVYRGLTGELFF. The chain has TRBV19 and TRBJ2-2, with 7 bases that match TRBD1. From germline, CDR1 is LNHDA and CDR2 SQIVND (reference sequence). This CDR3 has 15 residues. V trimming: 6 bases; J trimming: 5 bases; junction bases outside the gene matches: 9.

The chain joins TRBV5-1 to TRBJ2-5; a weak D match, TRBD2 (6 bases). Per the germline V gene, CDR1 is SGHRS and CDR2 is YFSETQ. The CDR3 totals 14 residues. The V and J ends lost 0 bases and 3 bases respectively, with 9 bases between them. CDR3 sequence: CASSLGGGKETQYF. The CDR3, as DNA: TGCGCCAGCAGCTTGGGTGGAGGGAAAGAGACCCAGTACTTC.

The V call is TRBV6-1, the J call TRBJ2-5; a weak D match, TRBD1 (5 bases). Between the trimmed V and J ends, which lost 4 bases and 0 bases, there was a span of 6 bases. Germline V CDR1 and CDR2: MNHNS, SASEGT. This CDR3 contains 13 residues. CDR3 coding DNA: TGTGCCAGCAGTGCAGGGTACCAAGAGACCCAGTACTTC. This translates into CASSAGYQETQYF.

This clonotype was counted only a few times. V gene TRBV5-1 combines with J gene TRBJ2-2; TRBD1 might be the D (6 bases). The CDR3 is 16 residues long. Trimming removed 4 bases from V and 5 bases from J, with 18 bases in between. CDR1 is SGHRS and CDR2 is YFSETQ in the germline V gene. The CDR3 region is CASSARQDLITGELFF. In nucleotides, the CDR3 is TGCGCCAGCAGCGCGAGACAGGACCTTATAACCGGGGAGCTGTTTTTT. The variable domain in full, completed from reference TRBV5-1 and TRBJ2-2, reads KAGVTQTPRYLIKTRGQQVTLSCSPISGHRSVSWYQQTPGQGLQFLFEYFSETQRNKGNFPGRFSGRQFSNSRSEMNVSTLELGDSALYLCASSARQDLITGELFFGEGSRLTVL.

The chain couples TRBV5-1 to TRBJ2-7; possible D gene TRBD2, 6 bases. The CDR3 is 16 residues long. Trimming pared 0 bases from V and 0 bases from J, leaving 13 bases between. CDR1 is SGHRS, CDR2 YFSETQ, per germline. The CDR3 loop reads CASSLGSGFSSYEQYF. CDR3 bases: TGCGCCAGCAGCTTGGGGAGCGGGTTTAGCTCCTACGAGCAGTACTTC.

J is TRBJ1-4 and V is TRBV18, with 7 bases lining up with TRBD1. The germline V gene has CDR1 KGHSH and CDR2 LQKENI. Unmatched junction bases numbered 9, after V lost 6 bases and J lost 8 bases. The CDR3 extends over 14 amino acids. The CDR3 here is CASSLRGGDEKLFF. The CDR3 DNA reads as TGTGCCAGCTCCTTACGAGGGGGCGACGAAAAACTGTTTTTT.

Only a few counts were recorded for this clonotype. The V and J genes are TRBV9 and TRBJ2-7; D is undetermined. Between the trimmed V and J ends, which lost 0 bases and 3 bases, there was a span of 10 bases. In germline, CDR1 is SGDLS, CDR2 YYNGEE. The CDR3 consists of 14 residues. The CDR3 spells CASSVEQISYEQYF. The CDR3 region has the DNA TGTGCCAGCAGCGTAGAACAGATTAGCTACGAGCAGTACTTC.

The chain carries TRBV19 and TRBJ2-7; 10 bases fit TRBD1. This CDR3 spans 15 amino acids. CDR1 and CDR2 (germline): LNHDA, SQIVND (reference sequence). J lost 3 bases, V lost 5 bases, and 7 bases had no gene match. CDR3 residues: CASSAGTGVGYEQYF. DNA of the CDR3: TGTGCCAGTAGTGCCGGGACAGGGGTGGGCTACGAGCAGTACTTC.

This clonotype was picked up a small number of times. This chain connects TRBV5-1 to TRBJ1-3; D is unclear. The CDR3 loop spans 15 amino acids. Deletions cut 2 bases from V and 0 bases from J, with 9 bases between. Germline CDR1 is SGHRS and CDR2 is YFSETQ. CDR3 region: CASSFDPSSGNTIYF. The CDR3 DNA reads as TGCGCCAGCAGCTTCGATCCTTCCTCTGGAAACACCATATATTTT.

This clonotype was counted between two and nine times. The rearrangement joins TRBV24-1 to TRBJ2-1, with TRBD2 matching over 7 bases. The trim removed 10 bases at V and 4 bases at J, leaving 9 bases unmatched. Germline CDR1 is KGHDR and CDR2 is SFDVKD. This CDR3 is built from 14 residues. CDR3 in DNA: TGTGCCACAGGGGTTTGGCGGGGGTACAATGAGCAGTTCTTC. Amino acids: CATGVWRGYNEQFF.

The rearrangement joins TRBV28 to TRBJ2-2; 9 bases agree with TRBD1. This CDR3 region has 14 residues. Trimming cost V 8 bases and J 4 bases; bases outside gene matches: 5. The germline gives CDR1 MDHEN, CDR2 SYDVKM. CDR3 amino acids: CASGQGSRTGELFF. The CDR3 region has the DNA TGTGCCAGCGGACAGGGGTCGCGCACCGGGGAGCTGTTTTTT.

The CDR3 sequence is CSALTGDGNQPQHF. The CDR3 nucleotides are TGCAGTGCCCTGACAGGGGACGGCAATCAGCCCCAGCATTTT. This chain uses TRBV20-1 with TRBJ1-5, with 8 bases identical to TRBD1. CDR1 DFQATT and CDR2 SNEGSKA come from the germline V gene (reference sequence). This CDR3 spans 14 amino acids. Trimming removed 6 bases from V and 2 bases from J; junction bases left unmatched: 6.

This clonotype has a handful of counts. This rearrangement joins TRBV5-6 to TRBJ2-3, with 7 bases that match TRBD2. In germline, CDR1 is SGHDT, CDR2 YYEEEE. V gave up 1 base and J gave up 7 bases; unmatched junction bases: 6. The CDR3 totals 14 residues. The DNA of the CDR3 is TGTGCCAGCAGCTTGAAGGCGGGAGTAAATACGCAGTATTTT. Its protein is CASSLKAGVNTQYF.

In its sample, this clonotype was seen a few times. The V call is TRBV2, the J call TRBJ2-2, with D possibly TRBD1 on 6 matching bases. The germline V gene encodes CDR1 SNHLY and CDR2 FYNNEI. The CDR3 is 13 residues long. The V gene lost 10 bases and the J gene lost 0 bases, with 9 bases spanning the gap. Written as DNA, the CDR3 is TGTGCCAAACGGGACACGAACACCGGGGAGCTGTTTTTT. Translated: CAKRDTNTGELFF.

This chain connects TRBV20-1 to TRBJ1-3; D may be TRBD1 (6 bases). The CDR3 sequence is 14 residues long. The germline V and J ends were trimmed by 2 bases and 1 base, with 9 bases remaining between them. Germline assignment: CDR1 DFQATT and CDR2 SNEGSKA (reference sequence). CDR3 sequence (DNA): TGCAGTGCTAGAAAAACAGGGTCTGGAAACACCATATATTTT. Residues: CSARKTGSGNTIYF.

This clonotype was counted only a few times. This chain links TRBV7-9 with TRBJ2-7; the match to TRBD2 covers 8 bases. V was pared by 5 bases and J by 6 bases, with 3 bases of the junction left unmatched. The CDR3 sequence is 12 residues long. From germline, CDR1 is SEHNR and CDR2 FQNEAQ (reference sequence). The CDR3 protein is CASSLLAGEQYF. Written as DNA, the CDR3 is TGTGCCAGCAGCCTGCTAGCGGGCGAGCAGTACTTC.

This chain uses TRBV24-1 with TRBJ1-2; D is ambiguous. Germline lookup yields CDR1 KGHDR and CDR2 SFDVKD. This CDR3 is 14 amino acids long. Trimming pared 1 base from V and 0 bases from J, leaving 5 bases between. The CDR3: CATSDLTANYGYTF. The CDR3 nucleotides read TGTGCCACCAGTGATTTAACAGCTAACTATGGCTACACCTTC.

This sequence joins TRBV20-1 and TRBJ2-5, with 14 bases matching TRBD2. The CDR3 sequence is 18 residues long. Germline V gene sequence: CDR1 DFQATT, CDR2 SNEGSKA (reference sequence). The J segment lost 3 bases and the V segment lost 2 bases, leaving 11 bases of the junction unmatched. The CDR3 DNA is TGCAGTGCTAGATGGACTAGCGGGGGGTGGGCGAACAAAGAGACCCAGTACTTC. It encodes CSARWTSGGWANKETQYF.

This clonotype was counted a few times. The chain is built from TRBV29-1 and TRBJ2-7, with 11 bases matching TRBD1. V trimming: 6 bases; J trimming: 4 bases; junction bases outside the gene matches: 11. This CDR3 has 15 residues. Germline CDR1 SQVTM, CDR2 ANQGSEA. The CDR3: CSVLGGQGAWYEQYF. CDR3 DNA: TGCAGCGTCCTCGGCGGACAGGGGGCTTGGTACGAGCAGTACTTC.